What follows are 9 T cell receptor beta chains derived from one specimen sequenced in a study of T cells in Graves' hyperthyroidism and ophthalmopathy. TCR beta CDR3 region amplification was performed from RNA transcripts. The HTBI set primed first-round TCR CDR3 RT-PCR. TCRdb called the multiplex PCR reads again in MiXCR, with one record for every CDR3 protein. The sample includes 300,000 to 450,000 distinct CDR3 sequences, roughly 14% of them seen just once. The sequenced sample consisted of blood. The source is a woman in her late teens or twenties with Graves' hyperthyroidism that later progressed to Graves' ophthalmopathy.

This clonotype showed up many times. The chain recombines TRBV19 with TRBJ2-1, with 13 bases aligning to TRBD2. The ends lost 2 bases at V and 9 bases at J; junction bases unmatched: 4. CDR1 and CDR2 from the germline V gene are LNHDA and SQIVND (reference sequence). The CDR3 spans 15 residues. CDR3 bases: TGTGCCAGTAGTATAAGACTAGCGGGAGGAAGTGAGCAGTTCTTC. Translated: CASSIRLAGGSEQFF.

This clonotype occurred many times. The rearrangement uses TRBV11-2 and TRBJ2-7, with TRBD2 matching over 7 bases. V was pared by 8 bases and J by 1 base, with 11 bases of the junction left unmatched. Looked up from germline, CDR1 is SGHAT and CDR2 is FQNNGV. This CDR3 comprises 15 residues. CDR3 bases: TGTGCCAGCGGTCAGGTGGCGGGAGAATCCTACGAGCAGTACTTC. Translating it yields CASGQVAGESYEQYF.

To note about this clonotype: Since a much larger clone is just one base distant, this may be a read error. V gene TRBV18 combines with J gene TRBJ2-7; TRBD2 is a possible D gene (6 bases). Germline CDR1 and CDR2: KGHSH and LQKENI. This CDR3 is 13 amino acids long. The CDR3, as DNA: TGTGCCGGCTCACGGGACTCTCCATACGAGCAGTACTTC. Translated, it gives CAGSRDSPYEQYF.

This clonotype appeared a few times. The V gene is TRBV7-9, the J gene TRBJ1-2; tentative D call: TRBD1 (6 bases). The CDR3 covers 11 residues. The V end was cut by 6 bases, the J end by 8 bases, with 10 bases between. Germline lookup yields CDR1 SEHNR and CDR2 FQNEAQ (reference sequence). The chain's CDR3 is CASSRQAGYTF. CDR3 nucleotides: TGTGCCAGCAGTCGACAGGCAGGCTACACCTTC. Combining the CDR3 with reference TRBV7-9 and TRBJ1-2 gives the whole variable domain DTGVSQNPRHKITKRGQNVTFRCDPISEHNRLYWYRQTLGQGPEFLTYFQNEAQLEKSRLLSDRFSAERPKGSFSTLEIQRTEQGDSAMYLCASSRQAGYTFGSGTRLTVV.

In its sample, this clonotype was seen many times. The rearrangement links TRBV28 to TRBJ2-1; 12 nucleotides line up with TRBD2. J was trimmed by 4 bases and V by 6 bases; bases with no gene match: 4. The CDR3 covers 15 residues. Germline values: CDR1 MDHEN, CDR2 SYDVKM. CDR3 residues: CASRRTSGTYNEQFF. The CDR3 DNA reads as TGTGCCAGCAGAAGGACTAGCGGGACTTACAATGAGCAGTTCTTC.

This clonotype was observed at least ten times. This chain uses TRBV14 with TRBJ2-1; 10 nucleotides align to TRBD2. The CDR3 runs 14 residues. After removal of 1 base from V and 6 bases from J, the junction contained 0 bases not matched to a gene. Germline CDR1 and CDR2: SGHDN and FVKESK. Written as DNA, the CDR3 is TGTGCCAGCAGCCAAGGGACTAGCGGCAATGAGCAGTTCTTC. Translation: CASSQGTSGNEQFF.

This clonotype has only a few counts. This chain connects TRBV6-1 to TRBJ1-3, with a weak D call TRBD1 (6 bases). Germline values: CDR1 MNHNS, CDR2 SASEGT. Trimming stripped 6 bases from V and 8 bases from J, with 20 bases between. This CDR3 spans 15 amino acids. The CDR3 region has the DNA TGTGCCAGCAGCGACCCGGGAGGGACAATGCACACCATATATTTT. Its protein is CASSDPGGTMHTIYF.

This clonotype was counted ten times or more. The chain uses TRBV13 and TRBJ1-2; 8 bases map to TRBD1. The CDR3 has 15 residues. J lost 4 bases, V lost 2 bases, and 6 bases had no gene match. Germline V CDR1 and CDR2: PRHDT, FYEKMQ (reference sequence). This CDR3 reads CASSLRDRGPYGYTF. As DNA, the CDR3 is TGTGCCAGCAGCTTAAGAGACAGGGGACCCTATGGCTACACCTTC. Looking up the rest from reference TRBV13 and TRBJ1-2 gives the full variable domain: AAGVIQSPRHLIKEKRETATLKCYPIPRHDTVYWYQQGPGQDPQFLISFYEKMQSDKGSIPDRFSAQQFSDYHSELNMSSLELGDSALYFCASSLRDRGPYGYTFGSGTRLTVV.

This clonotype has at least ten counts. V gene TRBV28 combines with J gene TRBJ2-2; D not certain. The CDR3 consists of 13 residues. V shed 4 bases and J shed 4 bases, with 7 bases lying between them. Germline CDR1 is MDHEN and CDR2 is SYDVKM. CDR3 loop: CASSYLGTGELFF. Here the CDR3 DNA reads TGTGCCAGCAGTTACCTCGGCACCGGGGAGCTGTTTTTT.